The 15 T cell receptor beta chains in this list originate from one sample, sequenced in a study of shared clonotypes between healthy human individuals (dated by TCRdb to about 2020). Libraries were built with the immunoSEQ multiplex PCR assay. TCRdb limited this immuneACCESS table to in-frame rearrangements with V and J called. A share of clones is missing; checked studies link under half to unresolved V genes, and the rest is unexplained. The sample table shows a few hundred thousand clones, and 50% to 75% are seen once. The ten top clones hold 11% of the sample. The sample comprised memory CD4+ T cells sorted from blood. The cell subset or site tag for this specimen amounts to: CD45RA-negative fraction. All receptors derive from a young man in good health.

This clone is a singleton in its sample. The gene calls are TRBV27 and TRBJ1-4; 12 nucleotides align to TRBD1. The CDR3 runs to 18 residues. The germline V gene has CDR1 MNHEY and CDR2 SMNVEV (reference sequence). Losses at the gene ends were 5 bases for V and 4 bases for J; bases not matched to a gene: 11. The CDR3: CASSEGQGASADNEKLFF. The DNA for the CDR3 is TGTGCCAGCAGTGAGGGACAGGGGGCAAGTGCCGATAATGAAAAACTGTTTTTT.

This clone came up a few times. The chain employs TRBV4-1 and TRBJ2-1; D perhaps matches TRBD2 (7 bases). The germline V gene has CDR1 MGHRA and CDR2 YSYEKL. V was shortened by 1 base and J by 9 bases, with 19 bases between the two germline ends. CDR3 length equals 16 residues. The chain's CDR3 is CASSQVGGRARFEQFF. In nucleotides, the CDR3 is TGCGCCAGCAGCCAAGTAGGGGGGAGGGCTCGGTTTGAGCAGTTCTTC.

The V call is TRBV7-9, the J call TRBJ1-4; the match to TRBD1 covers 11 bases. After removal of 5 bases from V and 7 bases from J, the junction contained 9 bases not matched to a gene. Per the germline V gene, CDR1 is SEHNR and CDR2 is FQNEAQ (reference sequence). This CDR3 has 16 residues. The CDR3 sequence: CASSPTTGTGGEKLFF. DNA for the CDR3: TGTGCCAGCAGCCCAACTACCGGGACAGGGGGTGAAAAACTGTTTTTT. Full variable domain (missing parts from reference TRBV7-9 and TRBJ1-4): DTGVSQNPRHKITKRGQNVTFRCDPISEHNRLYWYRQTLGQGPEFLTYFQNEAQLEKSRLLSDRFSAERPKGSFSTLEIQRTEQGDSAMYLCASSPTTGTGGEKLFFGSGTQLSVL.

V usage is TRBV27 and J usage is TRBJ2-5; 7 bases match TRBD2. Germline V CDR1 and CDR2: MNHEY, SMNVEV (reference sequence). The CDR3 has 15 amino acids. After removal of 4 bases from V and 7 bases from J, the junction contained 12 bases not matched to a gene. The CDR3 nucleotides read TGTGCCAGCAGTTCTTCCTATAGCGGGTCCGGGACCCAGTACTTC. Translated: CASSSSYSGSGTQYF.

This clone was seen just once. The chain has TRBV23-1 and TRBJ2-7; D ambiguous. TRBV23-1 has ORF status, its function being uncertain. The CDR3 spans 14 residues. V lost 9 bases to trimming and J lost 0 bases, with 15 bases between them. The CDR3 region has the DNA TGCGCCAGTCAATGGGCGGCGAGCTCCTACGAGCAGTACTTC. It is translated as CASQWAASSYEQYF.

The chain uses TRBV28 and TRBJ2-5, with no clear D. This CDR3 has 11 amino acids. Trimming took 6 bases from V and 10 from J, leaving 12 bases between them. Germline CDR1 reads MDHEN; CDR2 reads SYDVKM. CDR3 protein: CASRGLVDQYF. CDR3 in DNA: TGTGCCAGCAGGGGCCTTGTGGACCAGTACTTC.

The CDR3 DNA reads TGTGCCAGCAGGACCGCGTACGGTTTCATGAACACTGAAGCTTTCTTT. Encoded protein: CASRTAYGFMNTEAFF. V gene TRBV2 combines with J gene TRBJ1-1; no firm D call. V was shortened by 6 bases and J by 0 bases, with 17 bases between the two germline ends. The germline V gene encodes CDR1 SNHLY and CDR2 FYNNEI. This CDR3 has 16 residues. The whole variable domain, filled in from reference TRBV2 and TRBJ1-1, reads EPEVTQTPSHQVTQMGQEVILRCVPISNHLYFYWYRQILGQKVEFLVSFYNNEISEKSEIFDDQFSVERPDGSNFTLKIRSTKLEDSAMYFCASRTAYGFMNTEAFFGQGTRLTVV.

The V gene is TRBV28, the J gene TRBJ2-5; D might be TRBD2 (5 bases). The CDR3 consists of 11 residues. CDR1 is MDHEN, CDR2 SYDVKM, per germline. Deletions cut 6 bases from V and 3 bases from J, with 5 bases between. The DNA of the CDR3 is TGTGCCAGCAGGCGGGAAGAGACCCAGTACTTC. Translating it yields CASRREETQYF.

The chain uses TRBV28 and TRBJ2-3; a weak D match, TRBD1 (10 bases). The V end lost 6 bases, the J end lost 8 bases, and 24 bases lay between the germline ends. The CDR3 runs to 16 residues. Germline V gene sequence: CDR1 MDHEN, CDR2 SYDVKM. CDR3 in DNA: TGTGCCAGCAGCCACGACAGGGGGCGGCGGGGGGGTACGCAGTATTTT. This sequence encodes CASSHDRGRRGGTQYF.

The chain employs TRBV5-4 and TRBJ2-3; D may be TRBD1 (6 bases). Looked up from germline, CDR1 is SGHNT and CDR2 is YYREEE (reference sequence). Trimming left V 1 base short and J 3 bases short, with 9 bases between. The CDR3 covers 14 residues. This chain's CDR3 is CASSLTGSTDTQYF. CDR3 DNA sequence: TGTGCCAGCAGCTTGACAGGGTCTACAGATACGCAGTATTTT.

The genes are TRBV6-9 and TRBJ2-6; no definite D call. The ends were cut back, 4 bases at V and 5 bases at J, with 21 bases in the middle. CDR1 and CDR2 (germline): MNHGY, SVAAGI. The CDR3 consists of 18 residues. CDR3 loop: CASSSQMLRQSRANVLTF. CDR3 nucleotides: TGTGCCAGCAGTTCACAGATGCTACGACAAAGTCGGGCCAACGTCCTGACTTTC.

V and J are TRBV9 and TRBJ1-3; D is ambiguous. Germline V gives CDR1 SGDLS, CDR2 YYNGEE. Between the trimmed V and J ends, which lost 3 bases and 0 bases, there was a span of 10 bases. The CDR3 spans 15 residues. In nucleotides, the CDR3 is TGTGCCAGCAGCGCCCAGACCTTCTCTGGAAACACCATATATTTT. Its translation: CASSAQTFSGNTIYF.

This sequence joins TRBV7-9 and TRBJ2-1; 7 nucleotides line up with TRBD1. Unmatched junction bases numbered 9, after V lost 5 bases and J lost 8 bases. The CDR3 consists of 14 residues. CDR1 and CDR2 (germline): SEHNR, FQNEAQ (reference sequence). CDR3 region: CASSRQGIGDEQFF. In DNA form, the CDR3 reads TGTGCCAGCAGCCGACAGGGTATCGGCGATGAGCAGTTCTTC.

This clone showed up just a few times. The chain links TRBV10-3 to TRBJ1-2; D uncertain. The CDR3 has 14 amino acids. Trimming took 1 base from V and 4 from J, leaving 10 bases between them. Germline-derived CDR1 and CDR2 are ENHRY and SYGVKD. The CDR3 reads CAISEYTQAYGYTF. CDR3 sequence (DNA): TGTGCCATCAGTGAGTATACGCAAGCCTATGGCTACACCTTC.

The chain recombines TRBV29-1 with TRBJ1-1; possibly TRBD1 for D (5 bases). The CDR3 is made up of 12 amino acids. Trimming removed 4 bases at V and 6 bases at J, with 12 bases between. Germline values: CDR1 SQVTM, CDR2 ANQGSEA. The CDR3, as DNA: TGCAGCGTTGTCCAGGGATCGGCTGAAGCTTTCTTT. This codes for CSVVQGSAEAFF.